One and the same sample provided the 22 T cell receptor beta chains below, sequenced in a study of CXCR3-negative and CXCR3-positive naive CD8 T cells. UMI-labeled 5' RACE TRB cDNA libraries were prepared from the cells. Using the 5' RACE reads, TCRdb records one entry per CDR3 protein without DNA. This table lists 100,000 to 150,000 distinct CDR3 sequences. Sequencing was carried out using naive CXCR3- CD8+ T cells from blood. Subset: CD45RO-CCR7+CD27+CD95- naive CD8+ T cells lacking CXCR3 (TNR3-). These receptors were taken from a human donor in good health. Some clones in this sample may be carry-over from other donors' samples.

This sequence joins TRBV5-1 and TRBJ2-2; lacking DNA, the TRBD1 call made by TCRdb goes unchecked. From germline, CDR1 is SGHRS and CDR2 YFSETQ. The CDR3 spans 17 residues. The CDR3 spells CASSSPRRGVRTGELFF. The full variable domain, rest sourced from reference TRBV5-1 and TRBJ2-2, is KAGVTQTPRYLIKTRGQQVTLSCSPISGHRSVSWYQQTPGQGLQFLFEYFSETQRNKGNFPGRFSGRQFSNSRSEMNVSTLELGDSALYLCASSSPRRGVRTGELFFGEGSRLTVL.

V usage is TRBV14 and J usage is TRBJ2-3. The germline V gene encodes CDR1 SGHDN and CDR2 FVKESK. The CDR3 runs to 13 residues. The CDR3 region is CASSAPGTDTQYF.

The chain combines TRBV7-2 with TRBJ2-5; TCRdb designates TRBD1, a call that cannot be tested without DNA. The CDR3 length is 15 residues. Germline loops: CDR1 SGHTA, CDR2 FQGNSA. CDR3 protein: CASSFVTDPAETQYF.

The CDR3: CSAAGGALRGSYNEQFF. This sequence joins TRBV29-1 and TRBJ2-1; as DNA is missing, the TRBD2 call by TCRdb cannot be tested. Germline assignment: CDR1 SQVTM and CDR2 ANQGSEA. This CDR3 contains 17 residues.

V gene TRBV5-6 combines with J gene TRBJ2-3; the TCRdb call, TRBD1, lacks DNA for checking. CDR1 and CDR2 from the germline V gene are SGHDT and YYEEEE. The CDR3 covers 14 residues. The CDR3 region is CASSWDRSTDTQYF.

This chain connects TRBV7-7 to TRBJ2-1; there is no DNA to check the TCRdb D call of TRBD2. This CDR3 is built from 15 residues. Germline V lookup: CDR1 SSHAT, CDR2 FNYEAQ (reference sequence). The CDR3 region is CASSLGAYTYNEQFF.

This chain links TRBV6-6 with TRBJ2-5; no DNA is available, so the TRBD2 call from TCRdb remains unchecked. Germline CDR1 reads MNHNY; CDR2 reads SVGAGI (reference sequence). The CDR3 covers 16 residues. CDR3 loop: CASSPDSGGAFETQYF.

The V gene is TRBV12-5, the J gene TRBJ2-5; TCRdb reports TRBD2, a call that lacks DNA to check it against. The CDR3 consists of 16 residues. The germline CDR1 and CDR2 sequences are LGHNT and FRNRAP. This chain's CDR3 is CASAPPRTSGKETQYF.

The gene calls are TRBV29-1 and TRBJ2-7; checking the TCRdb D call of TRBD2 is not possible without DNA. In germline, CDR1 is SQVTM, CDR2 ANQGSEA. The CDR3 is made up of 14 amino acids. CDR3 amino acids: CSVETGTSGGEQYF.

The V call is TRBV4-3, the J call TRBJ2-1; as DNA is missing, the TRBD1 call by TCRdb cannot be tested. The CDR3 sequence is 16 residues long. CDR1 LGHNA and CDR2 YSLEER come from the germline V gene. Here the CDR3 reads CASSHAPGTVPNEQFF.

V and J are TRBV12-3 or TRBV12-4 and TRBJ2-1; the TCRdb D gene call, TRBD1, has no DNA to confirm it. The CDR3 is 14 residues long. The CDR3 protein is CASKGAQTYNEQFF.

The chain couples TRBV4-3 to TRBJ1-3. CDR1 is LGHNA, CDR2 YSLEER, per germline. There are 15 residues in the CDR3. CDR3 loop: CASSQDRGSGNTIYF.

The chain employs TRBV6-6 and TRBJ1-1; there is no DNA to check the TCRdb D call of TRBD1. This CDR3 region has 15 residues. Germline CDR1 MNHNY, CDR2 SVGAGI (reference sequence). CDR3 region: CASSLSGGLSTEAFF.

This rearrangement joins TRBV4-2 to TRBJ2-1; with no DNA, the TCRdb D assignment of TRBD2 cannot be verified. Germline V gives CDR1 LGHNA, CDR2 YNFKEQ. This CDR3 contains 16 residues. CDR3 loop: CASSHSTLAGFDEQFF.

The V and J genes are TRBV5-5 and TRBJ2-7; TCRdb indicates TRBD2, and absent DNA this call remains unverified. Germline loops: CDR1 SGHKS, CDR2 YYEKEE (reference sequence). The CDR3 covers 14 residues. The CDR3 region is CASIQAGGSYEQYF.

V usage is TRBV12-3 or TRBV12-4 and J usage is TRBJ2-7; TCRdb names TRBD2, which stays unverified in the absence of DNA. The CDR3 extends over 14 amino acids. The CDR3 is CASSLSGRAVEQYF.

V and J are TRBV3-1 and TRBJ2-1; TCRdb names TRBD1, which stays unverified in the absence of DNA. The germline gives CDR1 LGHDT, CDR2 YNNKEL (reference sequence). The CDR3 is 14 amino acids. This CDR3 is CASSPQGPANEQFF.

The chain has TRBV7-2 and TRBJ2-5. Per the germline V gene, CDR1 is SGHTA and CDR2 is FQGNSA. The CDR3 is made up of 14 amino acids. The CDR3 reads CASSLWGIQETQYF.

The V gene is TRBV5-6, the J gene TRBJ2-7. The CDR3 consists of 13 residues. The germline gives CDR1 SGHDT, CDR2 YYEEEE. The CDR3 here is CASSGDGTYEQYF.

The gene calls are TRBV29-1 and TRBJ2-1. The CDR3 is made up of 13 amino acids. The germline gives CDR1 SQVTM, CDR2 ANQGSEA. The chain's CDR3 is CSVRGSSYNEQFF.

The chain uses TRBV29-1 and TRBJ2-7; TCRdb returns TRBD2, unconfirmable since there is no DNA. The CDR3 is made up of 13 amino acids. The germline V gene has CDR1 SQVTM and CDR2 ANQGSEA. CDR3 loop: CSVEGQRAYEQYF.

The chain has TRBV7-9 and TRBJ2-1; the D call from TCRdb, TRBD2, cannot be confirmed without DNA. This CDR3 spans 14 amino acids. The germline CDR1 and CDR2 sequences are SEHNR and FQNEAQ (reference sequence). CDR3 region: CASSPAASSNEQFF.